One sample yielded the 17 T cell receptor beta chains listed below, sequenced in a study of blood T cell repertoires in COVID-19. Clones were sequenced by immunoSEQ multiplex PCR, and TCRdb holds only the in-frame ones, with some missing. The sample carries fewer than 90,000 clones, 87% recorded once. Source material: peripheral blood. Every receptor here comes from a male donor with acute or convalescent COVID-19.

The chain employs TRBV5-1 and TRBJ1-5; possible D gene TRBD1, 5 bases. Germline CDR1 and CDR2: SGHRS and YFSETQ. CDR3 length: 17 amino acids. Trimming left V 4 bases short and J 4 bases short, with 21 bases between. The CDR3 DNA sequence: TGCGCCAGCAGCCGGGAGCCTCACGGGGCTAGGAATCAGCCCCAGCATTTT. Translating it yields CASSREPHGARNQPQHF.

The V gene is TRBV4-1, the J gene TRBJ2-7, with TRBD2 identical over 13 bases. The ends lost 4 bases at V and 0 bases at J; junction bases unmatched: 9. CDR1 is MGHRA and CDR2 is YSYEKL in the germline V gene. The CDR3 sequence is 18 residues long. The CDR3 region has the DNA TGCGCCAGCAGCCTGACCGGGACTAGCGGGGCGAGCTCCTACGAGCAGTACTTC. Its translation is CASSLTGTSGASSYEQYF.

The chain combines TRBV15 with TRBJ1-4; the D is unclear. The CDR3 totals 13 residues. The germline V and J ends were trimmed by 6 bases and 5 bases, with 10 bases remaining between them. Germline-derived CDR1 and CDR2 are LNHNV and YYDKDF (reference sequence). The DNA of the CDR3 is TGTGCCACCAGATTACAGCCAAATGAAAAACTGTTTTTT. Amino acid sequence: CATRLQPNEKLFF.

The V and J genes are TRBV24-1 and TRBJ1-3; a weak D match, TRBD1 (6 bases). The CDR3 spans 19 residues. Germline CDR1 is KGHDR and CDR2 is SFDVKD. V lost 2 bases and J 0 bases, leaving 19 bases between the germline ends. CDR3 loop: CATSDSSTGTGDSGNTIYF. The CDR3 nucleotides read TGTGCCACCAGTGATTCGTCCACAGGGACCGGGGACTCTGGAAACACCATATATTTT.

CDR3 region: CASVGTSEYNEQFF. CDR3 in DNA: TGTGCCAGCGTCGGGACTAGCGAGTACAATGAGCAGTTCTTC. This sequence joins TRBV28 and TRBJ2-1, with 10 bases lining up with TRBD2. The CDR3 totals 14 residues. CDR1 and CDR2 (germline): MDHEN, SYDVKM. The J segment lost 4 bases and the V segment lost 8 bases, leaving 5 bases of the junction unmatched. Full variable domain (rest looked up from reference TRBV28 and TRBJ2-1): DVKVTQSSRYLVKRTGEKVFLECVQDMDHENMFWYRQDPGLGLRLIYFSYDVKMKEKGDIPEGYSVSREKKERFSLILESASTNQTSMYLCASVGTSEYNEQFFGPGTRLTVL.

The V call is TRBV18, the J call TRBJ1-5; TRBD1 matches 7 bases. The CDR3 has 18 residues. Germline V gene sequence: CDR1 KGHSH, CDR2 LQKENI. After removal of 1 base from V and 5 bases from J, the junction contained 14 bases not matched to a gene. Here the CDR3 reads CASSPRPLRQGRDQPQHF. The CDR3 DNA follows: TGTGCCAGCTCACCACGGCCCCTGAGACAGGGAAGAGATCAGCCCCAGCATTTT.

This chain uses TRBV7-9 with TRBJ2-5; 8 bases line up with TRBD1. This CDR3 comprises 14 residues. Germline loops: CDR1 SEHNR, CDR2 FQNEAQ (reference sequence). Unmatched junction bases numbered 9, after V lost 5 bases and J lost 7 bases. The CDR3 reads CASSQDRGTGTQYF. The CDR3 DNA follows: TGTGCCAGCAGCCAAGACAGGGGCACGGGGACCCAGTACTTC.

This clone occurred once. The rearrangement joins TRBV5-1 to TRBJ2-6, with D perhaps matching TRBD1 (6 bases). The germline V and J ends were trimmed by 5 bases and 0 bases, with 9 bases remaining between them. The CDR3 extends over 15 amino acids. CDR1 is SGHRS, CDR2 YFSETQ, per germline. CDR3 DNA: TGCGCCAGCAGACCAGGGGACTCTGGGGCCAACGTCCTGACTTTC. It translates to CASRPGDSGANVLTF.

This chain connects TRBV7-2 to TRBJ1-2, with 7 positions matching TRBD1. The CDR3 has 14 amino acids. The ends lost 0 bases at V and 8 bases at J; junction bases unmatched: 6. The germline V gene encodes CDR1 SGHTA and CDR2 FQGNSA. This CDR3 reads CASSLASQGWGYTF. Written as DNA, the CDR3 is TGTGCCAGCAGCTTAGCGTCACAGGGGTGGGGCTACACCTTC.

Written as DNA, the CDR3 is TGTGCCAGCTCACCGGGTCAGGGGACGGGCACTGAAGCTTTCTTT. As protein: CASSPGQGTGTEAFF. The chain recombines TRBV18 with TRBJ1-1, with D perhaps matching TRBD1 (6 bases). V shed 3 bases and J shed 4 bases, with 15 bases lying between them. Germline assignment: CDR1 KGHSH and CDR2 LQKENI. The CDR3 is made up of 15 amino acids.

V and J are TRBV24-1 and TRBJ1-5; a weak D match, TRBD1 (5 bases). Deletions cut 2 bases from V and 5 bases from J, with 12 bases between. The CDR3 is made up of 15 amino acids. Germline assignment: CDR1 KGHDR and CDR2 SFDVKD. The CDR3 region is CATSDSGGDYQPQHF. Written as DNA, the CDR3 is TGTGCCACCAGTGATTCGGGGGGGGACTATCAGCCCCAGCATTTT.

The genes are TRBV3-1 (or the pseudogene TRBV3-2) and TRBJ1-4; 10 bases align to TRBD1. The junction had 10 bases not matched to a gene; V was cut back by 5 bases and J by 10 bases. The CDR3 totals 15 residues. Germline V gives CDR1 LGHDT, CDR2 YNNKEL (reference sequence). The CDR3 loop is CASSEGWTGGGKLFF. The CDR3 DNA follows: TGTGCCAGCAGCGAAGGGTGGACAGGGGGAGGAAAACTGTTTTTT.

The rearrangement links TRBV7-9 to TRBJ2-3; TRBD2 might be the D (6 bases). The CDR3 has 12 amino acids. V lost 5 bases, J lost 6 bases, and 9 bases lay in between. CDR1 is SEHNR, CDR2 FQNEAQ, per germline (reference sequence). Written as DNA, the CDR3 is TGTGCCAGCAGCCAAGGGAGGGATACGCAGTATTTT. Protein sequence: CASSQGRDTQYF.

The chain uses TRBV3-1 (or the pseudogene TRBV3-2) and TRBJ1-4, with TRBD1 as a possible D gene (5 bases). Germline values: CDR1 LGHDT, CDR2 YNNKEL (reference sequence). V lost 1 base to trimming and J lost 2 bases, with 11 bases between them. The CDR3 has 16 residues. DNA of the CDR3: TGTGCCAGCAGCCAAGTTCCCCAGGGTACTAATGAAAAACTGTTTTTT. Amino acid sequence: CASSQVPQGTNEKLFF.

The CDR3: CASSLVPSEETQYF. As DNA, the CDR3 is TGCGCCAGCAGCTTGGTGCCCAGCGAAGAGACCCAGTACTTC. The chain links TRBV5-1 to TRBJ2-5; D is uncertain. CDR1 SGHRS and CDR2 YFSETQ come from the germline V gene. V shed 0 bases and J shed 3 bases, with 9 bases lying between them. This CDR3 has 14 amino acids.

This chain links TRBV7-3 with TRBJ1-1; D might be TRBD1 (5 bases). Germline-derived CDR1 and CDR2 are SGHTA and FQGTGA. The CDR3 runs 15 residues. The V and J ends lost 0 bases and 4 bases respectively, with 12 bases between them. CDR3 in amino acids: CASSLTPGRGTEAFF. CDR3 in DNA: TGTGCCAGCAGCTTAACGCCAGGGAGGGGCACTGAAGCTTTCTTT.

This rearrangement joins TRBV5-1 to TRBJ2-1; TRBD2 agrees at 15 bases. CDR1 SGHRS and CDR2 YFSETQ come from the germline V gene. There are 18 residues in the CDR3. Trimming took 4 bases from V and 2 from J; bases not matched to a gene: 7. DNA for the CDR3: TGCGCCAGCAGCCCCGGACTAGCGGGGGGGCCAACCTACAATGAGCAGTTCTTC. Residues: CASSPGLAGGPTYNEQFF.